Presented here are 21 T cell receptor beta chains from one specimen sequenced in a study of T cell responses to AZD1222 COVID-19 vaccine. The method was immunoSEQ multiplex PCR; TCRdb's version includes in-frame clones alone and lacks a portion of them. The repertoire includes about 120,000 clones, around nine tenths of them detected once, and less than 4.5% sits in the top ten. This specimen was peripheral blood, taken on day 0 of AZD1222 vaccination. These receptors came from an adult in good health.

V usage is TRBV5-8 and J usage is TRBJ1-6; a possible D gene is TRBD1 (5 bases). CDR1 and CDR2 (germline): SGHTS, YDEGEE. The CDR3 runs 16 residues. V was pared by 2 bases and J by 0 bases, with 9 bases between. The CDR3 loop reads CASSFFTGSYNSPLHF. The CDR3 bases are TGTGCCAGCAGCTTTTTCACAGGCTCCTATAATTCACCCCTCCACTTT.

In its sample, this clone was seen once. V and J are TRBV5-4 and TRBJ2-7, with a weak D call TRBD2 (7 bases). Trimming took 9 bases from V and 5 from J, leaving 18 bases between them. The germline V gene encodes CDR1 SGHNT and CDR2 YYREEE (reference sequence). The length of the CDR3 is 13 residues. The CDR3 nucleotides are TGTGCCACGGGAGGAGGGGGGGCCGACGAGCAGTACTTC. Translated, it gives CATGGGGADEQYF.

This clone was seen only a few times. The chain carries TRBV5-1 and TRBJ2-1; D tentatively fits TRBD1 or TRBD2 (5 bases each). The CDR3 loop spans 12 amino acids. The V and J ends lost 4 bases and 10 bases respectively, with 12 bases between them. Germline V lookup: CDR1 SGHRS, CDR2 YFSETQ. In DNA, the CDR3 is TGCGCCAGCAGCCCGGGATGGGGGGAGCAGTTCTTC. As protein: CASSPGWGEQFF.

This chain uses TRBV7-8 with TRBJ1-3; D is ambiguous. The CDR3 is made up of 17 amino acids. The germline V gene has CDR1 SGHVS and CDR2 FQNEAQ. V dropped 1 base and J dropped 0 bases, with 13 bases sitting between them. DNA for the CDR3: TGTGCCAGCAGCTTAGAGGGTATCACGAGCTCTGGAAACACCATATATTTT. It yields the protein CASSLEGITSSGNTIYF.

V gene TRBV5-5 combines with J gene TRBJ2-7, with D tentatively TRBD1 (6 bases). CDR1 and CDR2 (germline): SGHKS, YYEKEE (reference sequence). This CDR3 contains 14 residues. Trimming pared 1 base from V and 4 bases from J, leaving 12 bases between. The CDR3 bases are TGTGCCAGCAGCTTGAGTGGACAGAAATACGAGCAGTACTTC. It codes for CASSLSGQKYEQYF.

This clone has just a few counts. The V gene is TRBV6-1, the J gene TRBJ1-4; D gene unclear. This CDR3 spans 16 amino acids. Germline V gives CDR1 MNHNS, CDR2 SASEGT. Trimming took off 0 bases at V and 0 bases at J, with 8 bases between the two ends. The CDR3 nucleotides are TGTGCCAGCAGTGAAGCGCGCGCTTCAACTAATGAAAAACTGTTTTTT. This gives the protein CASSEARASTNEKLFF.

This clone was seen a single time. The rearrangement links TRBV15 to TRBJ1-2; no clear D. This CDR3 comprises 13 residues. The V gene lost 0 bases and the J gene lost 4 bases, with 6 bases spanning the gap. Germline-derived CDR1 and CDR2 are LNHNV and YYDKDF (reference sequence). CDR3 sequence: CATSRDMGYGYTF. The CDR3 DNA reads TGTGCCACCAGCAGAGATATGGGCTATGGCTACACCTTC.

The J gene is TRBJ1-4, the V gene TRBV11-2; possibly TRBD1 for D (5 bases). V lost 2 bases to trimming and J lost 6 bases, with 13 bases between them. The germline V gene has CDR1 SGHAT and CDR2 FQNNGV. The CDR3 sequence is 15 residues long. The CDR3 is CASSLSDSTYEKLFF. The CDR3 DNA follows: TGTGCCAGCAGCTTATCTGACAGCACTTATGAAAAACTGTTTTTT.

This sequence joins TRBV5-4 and TRBJ1-5, with D possibly TRBD1 on 5 matching bases. The CDR3 is made up of 14 amino acids. Germline CDR1 and CDR2: SGHNT and YYREEE (reference sequence). Trimming left V 0 bases short and J 9 bases short, with 13 bases between. CDR3 amino acids: CASSLGPAGPPQHF. DNA for the CDR3: TGTGCCAGCAGCTTGGGTCCGGCGGGGCCGCCCCAGCATTTT. Full variable domain (rest looked up from reference TRBV5-4 and TRBJ1-5): ETGVTQSPTHLIKTRGQQVTLRCSSQSGHNTVSWYQQALGQGPQFIFQYYREEENGRGNFPPRFSGLQFPNYSSELNVNALELDDSALYLCASSLGPAGPPQHFGDGTRLSIL.

Here the CDR3 reads CASSLDAAGAQDTQYF. The DNA of the CDR3 is TGTGCCAGCAGTTTAGATGCGGCGGGAGCGCAAGATACGCAGTATTTT. J is TRBJ2-3 and V is TRBV27; 7 nucleotides align to TRBD2. Per the germline V gene, CDR1 is MNHEY and CDR2 is SMNVEV (reference sequence). J gave up 5 bases and V 2 bases, and 10 bases lay outside the gene matches. The CDR3 runs 16 residues.

The chain employs TRBV6-2 or TRBV6-3 and TRBJ1-5; no definite D call. V lost 2 bases, J lost 0 bases, and 11 bases lay in between. The CDR3 consists of 16 residues. Per the germline V gene, CDR1 is MNHEY and CDR2 is SVGEGT. The chain's CDR3 is CASSYARGYSNQPQHF. CDR3 in DNA: TGTGCCAGCAGTTACGCCCGCGGGTATAGCAATCAGCCCCAGCATTTT.

The chain recombines TRBV6-5 with TRBJ1-5; tentatively, D is TRBD1 (6 bases). The ends were cut back, 11 bases at V and 4 bases at J, with 18 bases in the middle. In germline, CDR1 is MNHEY, CDR2 SVGAGI. The CDR3 runs to 14 residues. The CDR3 DNA reads as TGTGCCGGTCGGACAGAGGGGGATAATCAGCCCCAGCATTTT. This sequence encodes CAGRTEGDNQPQHF.

This chain uses TRBV20-1 with TRBJ2-1; maybe TRBD1 (7 bases). Germline V gene sequence: CDR1 DFQATT, CDR2 SNEGSKA (reference sequence). The CDR3 spans 13 residues. V shed 3 bases and J shed 9 bases, with 15 bases lying between them. CDR3: CSASWQGGGEQFF. The DNA for the CDR3 is TGCAGTGCTAGTTGGCAGGGGGGTGGTGAGCAGTTCTTC.

This rearrangement joins TRBV19 to TRBJ1-2, with a weak D call TRBD1 (6 bases). The CDR3 runs to 15 residues. The V end lost 2 bases, the J end lost 7 bases, and 17 bases lay between the germline ends. Germline-derived CDR1 and CDR2 are LNHDA and SQIVND (reference sequence). The CDR3 loop is CASSITQTGSSGYTF. The CDR3 coding sequence is TGTGCCAGTAGTATAACCCAGACAGGTTCCTCTGGCTACACCTTC.

The chain combines TRBV5-1 with TRBJ1-5; D not certain. Germline V gene lookup returns CDR1 SGHRS and CDR2 YFSETQ. V was shortened by 0 bases and J by 0 bases, with 7 bases between the two germline ends. This CDR3 spans 15 amino acids. CDR3 sequence: CASSLVGGSNQPQHF. The DNA for the CDR3 is TGCGCCAGCAGCTTGGTTGGTGGTAGCAATCAGCCCCAGCATTTT. The complete variable domain, with remaining parts taken from reference TRBV5-1 and TRBJ1-5, reads KAGVTQTPRYLIKTRGQQVTLSCSPISGHRSVSWYQQTPGQGLQFLFEYFSETQRNKGNFPGRFSGRQFSNSRSEMNVSTLELGDSALYLCASSLVGGSNQPQHFGDGTRLSIL.

The V call is TRBV9, the J call TRBJ1-3; D remains unclear. The CDR3 is 14 residues long. CDR1 and CDR2 (germline): SGDLS, YYNGEE. Trimming stripped 3 bases from V and 0 bases from J, with 7 bases between. The CDR3 DNA reads TGTGCCAGCAGCGGCCGCGGCTCTGGAAACACCATATATTTT. Amino acids: CASSGRGSGNTIYF.

The chain carries TRBV5-1 and TRBJ1-2, with 12 bases that match TRBD1. Trimming cost V 3 bases and J 3 bases; bases outside gene matches: 12. CDR1 is SGHRS, CDR2 YFSETQ, per germline. There are 18 residues in the CDR3. The CDR3 sequence: CASSWSGTGGGGDYGYTF. CDR3 bases: TGCGCCAGCAGCTGGTCCGGGACAGGGGGCGGAGGGGACTATGGCTACACCTTC.

This chain uses TRBV2 with TRBJ2-2, with a tentative D call TRBD2 (6 bases). This CDR3 has 16 residues. Trimming pared 0 bases from V and 2 bases from J, leaving 10 bases between. Germline V gene data show CDR1 as SNHLY and CDR2 as FYNNEI. CDR3 in DNA: TGTGCCAGCAGTGAAGCGGGTGGACTAAACACCGGGGAGCTGTTTTTT. Amino acids: CASSEAGGLNTGELFF.

The genes are TRBV7-6 and TRBJ2-1; 8 nucleotides line up with TRBD1. Germline-derived CDR1 and CDR2 are SGHVS and FNYEAQ. Losses at the gene ends were 5 bases for V and 6 bases for J; bases not matched to a gene: 15. The CDR3 loop spans 17 amino acids. DNA for the CDR3: TGTGCCAGCAGCCCGTACGAGGACAGGGTGGCCGTCAATGAGCAGTTCTTC. Its translation is CASSPYEDRVAVNEQFF.

The chain recombines TRBV27 with TRBJ1-1; 9 bases align to TRBD1. Germline CDR1 reads MNHEY; CDR2 reads SMNVEV (reference sequence). This CDR3 comprises 15 residues. The V segment lost 6 bases and the J segment 3 bases; nucleotides outside the gene matches: 8. The CDR3 DNA reads TGTGCCAGCAGCCTTACAGGGGGCAGGGACACTGAAGCTTTCTTT. Translating it yields CASSLTGGRDTEAFF.

J is TRBJ2-5 and V is TRBV7-2; D may match TRBD1 or TRBD2 (7 bases each). CDR3 size: 14 residues. Deletions cut 1 base from V and 4 bases from J, with 10 bases between. Germline loops: CDR1 SGHTA, CDR2 FQGNSA. Written as DNA, the CDR3 is TGTGCCAGCAGCTTAGGCAGGGGGGGAGAGACCCAGTACTTC. Translated: CASSLGRGGETQYF.